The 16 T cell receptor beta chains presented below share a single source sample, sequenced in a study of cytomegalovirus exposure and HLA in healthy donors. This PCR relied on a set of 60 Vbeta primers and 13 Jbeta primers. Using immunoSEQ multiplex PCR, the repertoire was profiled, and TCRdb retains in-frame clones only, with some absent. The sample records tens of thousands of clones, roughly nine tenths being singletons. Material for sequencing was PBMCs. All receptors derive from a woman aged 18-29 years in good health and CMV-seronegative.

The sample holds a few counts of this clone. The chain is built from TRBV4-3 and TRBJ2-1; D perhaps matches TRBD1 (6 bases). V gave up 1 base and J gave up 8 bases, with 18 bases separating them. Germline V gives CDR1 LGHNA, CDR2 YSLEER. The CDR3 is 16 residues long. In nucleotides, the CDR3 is TGCGCCAGCAGCCAAGTCACAGGGAACAAGGTCTATGAGCAGTTCTTC. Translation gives CASSQVTGNKVYEQFF.

Here the CDR3 reads CASRPTGRDEQYF. CDR3 DNA sequence: TGTGCCAGCAGACCAACAGGGCGGGACGAGCAGTACTTC. The chain recombines TRBV28 with TRBJ2-7, with D perhaps matching TRBD1 (6 bases). V was clipped by 6 bases and J by 5 bases, with 14 bases between them. The CDR3 runs to 13 residues. Germline CDR1 and CDR2: MDHEN and SYDVKM.

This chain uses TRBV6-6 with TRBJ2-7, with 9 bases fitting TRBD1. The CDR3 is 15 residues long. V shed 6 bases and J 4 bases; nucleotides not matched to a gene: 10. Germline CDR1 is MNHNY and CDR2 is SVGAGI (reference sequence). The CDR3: CASRDPDRGRYEQYF. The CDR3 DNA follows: TGTGCCAGCAGGGATCCGGACAGGGGACGTTACGAGCAGTACTTC.

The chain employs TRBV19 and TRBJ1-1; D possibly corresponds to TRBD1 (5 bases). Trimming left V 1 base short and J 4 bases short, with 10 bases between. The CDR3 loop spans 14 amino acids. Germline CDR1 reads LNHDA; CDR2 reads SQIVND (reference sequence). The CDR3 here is CASSIGRAVTEAFF. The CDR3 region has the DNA TGTGCCAGTAGTATAGGCAGGGCGGTCACTGAAGCTTTCTTT.

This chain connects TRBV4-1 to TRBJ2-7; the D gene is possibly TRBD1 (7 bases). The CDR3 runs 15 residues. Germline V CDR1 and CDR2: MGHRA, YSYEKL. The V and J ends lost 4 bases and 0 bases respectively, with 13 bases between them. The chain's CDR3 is CASSPNRGGSYEQYF. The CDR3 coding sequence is TGCGCCAGCAGCCCCAACAGGGGAGGCTCCTACGAGCAGTACTTC.

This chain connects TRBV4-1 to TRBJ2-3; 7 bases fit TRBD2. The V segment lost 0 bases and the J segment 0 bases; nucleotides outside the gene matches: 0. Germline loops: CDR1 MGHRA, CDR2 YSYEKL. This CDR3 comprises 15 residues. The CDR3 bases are TGCGCCAGCAGCCAAGAAGCGGGAAGCACAGATACGCAGTATTTT. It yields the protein CASSQEAGSTDTQYF.

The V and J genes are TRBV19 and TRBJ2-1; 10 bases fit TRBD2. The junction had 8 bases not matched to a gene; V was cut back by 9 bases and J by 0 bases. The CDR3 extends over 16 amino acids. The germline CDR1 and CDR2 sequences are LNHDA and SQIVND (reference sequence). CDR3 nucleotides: TGTGCCAGGAGACTAGCGGGCGCCGGCTCCTACAATGAGCAGTTCTTC. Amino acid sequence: CARRLAGAGSYNEQFF.

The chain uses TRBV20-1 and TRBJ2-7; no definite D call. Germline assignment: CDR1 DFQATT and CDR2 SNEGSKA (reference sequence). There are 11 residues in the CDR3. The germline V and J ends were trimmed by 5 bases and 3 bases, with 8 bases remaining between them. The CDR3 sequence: CSAGNIYEQYF. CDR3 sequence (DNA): TGCAGTGCTGGCAACATCTACGAGCAGTACTTC.

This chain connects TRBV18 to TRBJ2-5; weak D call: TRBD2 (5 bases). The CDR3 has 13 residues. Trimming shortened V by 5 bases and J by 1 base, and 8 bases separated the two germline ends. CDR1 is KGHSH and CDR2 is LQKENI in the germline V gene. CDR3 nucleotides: TGTGCCAGCTCAGTCCGGGGCCAAGAGACCCAGTACTTC. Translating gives CASSVRGQETQYF.

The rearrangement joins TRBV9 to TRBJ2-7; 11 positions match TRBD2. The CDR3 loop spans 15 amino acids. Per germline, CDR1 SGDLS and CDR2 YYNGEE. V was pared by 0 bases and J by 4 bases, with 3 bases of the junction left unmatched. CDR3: CASSVGSGRAYEQYF. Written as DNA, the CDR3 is TGTGCCAGCAGCGTAGGTAGCGGGAGGGCGTACGAGCAGTACTTC. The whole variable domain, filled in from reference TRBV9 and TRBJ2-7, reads DSGVTQTPKHLITATGQRVTLRCSPRSGDLSVYWYQQSLDQGLQFLIQYYNGEERAKGNILERFSAQQFPDLHSELNLSSLELGDSALYFCASSVGSGRAYEQYFGPGTRLTVT.

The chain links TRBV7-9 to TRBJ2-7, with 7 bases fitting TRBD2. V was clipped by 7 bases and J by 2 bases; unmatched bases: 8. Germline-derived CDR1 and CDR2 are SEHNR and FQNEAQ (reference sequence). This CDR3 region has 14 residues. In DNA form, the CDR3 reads TGTGCCAGCATGTCAACTAGCGAAGCCTACGAGCAGTACTTC. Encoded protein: CASMSTSEAYEQYF.

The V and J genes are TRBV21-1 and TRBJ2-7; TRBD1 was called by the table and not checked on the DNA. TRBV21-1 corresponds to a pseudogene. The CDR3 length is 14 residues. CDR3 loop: CASSKARRTYEQYF. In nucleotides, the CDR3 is TGTGCCAGCAGCAAAGCCCGCAGGACCTACGAGCAGTACTTC.

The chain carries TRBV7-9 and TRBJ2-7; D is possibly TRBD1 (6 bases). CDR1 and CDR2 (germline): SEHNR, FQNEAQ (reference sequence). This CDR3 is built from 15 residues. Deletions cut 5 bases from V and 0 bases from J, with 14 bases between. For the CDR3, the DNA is TGTGCCAGCAGCCTTCGGACAGCTACCTCCTACGAGCAGTACTTC. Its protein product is CASSLRTATSYEQYF.

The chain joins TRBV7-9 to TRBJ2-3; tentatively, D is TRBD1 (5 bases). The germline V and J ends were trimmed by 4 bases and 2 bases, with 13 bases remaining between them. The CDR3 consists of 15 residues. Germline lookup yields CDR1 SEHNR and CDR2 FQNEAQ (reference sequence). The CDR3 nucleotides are TGTGCCAGCAGCTGGGGCCAAAGGGCCACAGATACGCAGTATTTT. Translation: CASSWGQRATDTQYF. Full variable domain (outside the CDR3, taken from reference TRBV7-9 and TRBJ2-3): DTGVSQNPRHKITKRGQNVTFRCDPISEHNRLYWYRQTLGQGPEFLTYFQNEAQLEKSRLLSDRFSAERPKGSFSTLEIQRTEQGDSAMYLCASSWGQRATDTQYFGPGTRLTVL.

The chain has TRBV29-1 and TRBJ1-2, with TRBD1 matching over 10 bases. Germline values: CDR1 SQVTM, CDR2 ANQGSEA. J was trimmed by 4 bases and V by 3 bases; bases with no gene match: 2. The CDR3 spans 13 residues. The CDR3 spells CSVDRDRGYGYTF. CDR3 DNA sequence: TGCAGCGTTGATCGGGACAGGGGCTATGGCTACACCTTC.

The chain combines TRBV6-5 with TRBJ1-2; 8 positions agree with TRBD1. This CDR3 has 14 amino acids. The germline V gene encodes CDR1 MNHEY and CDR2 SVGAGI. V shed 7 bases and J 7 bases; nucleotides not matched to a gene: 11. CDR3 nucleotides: TGTGCCAGCACATGGGACAGGCGGGTTCGTGGCTACACCTTC. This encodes CASTWDRRVRGYTF.